What follows are 31 T cell receptor beta chains derived from one specimen sequenced in a study of a mutant IDH1 vaccine in newly diagnosed glioma. For these receptors, no antigen is known. The time point denotes: week 11, during vaccination. Alongside topical imiquimod, each dose of vaccine comprised 300 ug of mutant IDH1 20-mer peptide. The assay was immunoSEQ multiplex PCR, and TCRdb's table has in-frame clones only and misses some. The sample records 40,000 to 55,000 clones, roughly nine tenths being singletons. The source was PBMCs, collected from a glioma patient whose treatment included an IDH1 peptide vaccine. These receptors were collected from a man in his fifties or sixties with glioma.

The chain employs TRBV7-8 and TRBJ1-5; no firm D call. The CDR3 length is 19 residues. The V end lost 1 base, the J end lost 7 bases, and 26 bases lay between the germline ends. Germline values: CDR1 SGHVS, CDR2 FQNEAQ. The CDR3: CASSLGIRSGRGEGQPQHF. DNA of the CDR3: TGTGCCAGCAGCTTAGGAATCCGAAGCGGGCGGGGTGAGGGACAGCCCCAGCATTTT.

This clone has more than one count but fewer than ten. V gene TRBV5-5 combines with J gene TRBJ1-1; D possibly corresponds to TRBD1 (5 bases). Per germline, CDR1 SGHKS and CDR2 YYEKEE (reference sequence). V was shortened by 4 bases and J by 11 bases, with 18 bases between the two germline ends. The CDR3 loop spans 13 amino acids. The CDR3 spells CASSPAAGQGAFF. CDR3 DNA: TGTGCCAGCAGCCCGGCCGCAGGGCAAGGGGCTTTCTTT.

The genes are TRBV2 and TRBJ2-1; TRBD2 agrees at 10 bases. CDR1 SNHLY and CDR2 FYNNEI come from the germline V gene. J was trimmed by 5 bases and V by 6 bases; bases with no gene match: 4. This CDR3 is built from 14 residues. The CDR3 spells CASSWLAGDNEQFF. The CDR3 DNA reads TGTGCCAGCAGCTGGCTAGCGGGGGACAATGAGCAGTTCTTC. The full variable domain, its missing parts supplied by reference TRBV2 and TRBJ2-1, is EPEVTQTPSHQVTQMGQEVILRCVPISNHLYFYWYRQILGQKVEFLVSFYNNEISEKSEIFDDQFSVERPDGSNFTLKIRSTKLEDSAMYFCASSWLAGDNEQFFGPGTRLTVL.

The chain carries TRBV7-2 and TRBJ2-3; perhaps TRBD2 as D (6 bases). The CDR3 has 14 amino acids. Germline V gives CDR1 SGHTA, CDR2 FQGNSA. Trimming shortened V by 5 bases and J by 5 bases, and 14 bases separated the two germline ends. The DNA of the CDR3 is TGTGCCAGCAGCCTCCGGGACTCGGGAGATACGCAGTATTTT. Protein sequence: CASSLRDSGDTQYF.

V and J are TRBV18 and TRBJ1-2, with D possibly TRBD1 on 6 matching bases. Germline lookup yields CDR1 KGHSH and CDR2 LQKENI. The length of the CDR3 is 15 residues. The V gene lost 2 bases and the J gene lost 1 base, with 11 bases spanning the gap. CDR3 loop: CASSPRQDFNYGYTF. The CDR3 DNA reads TGTGCCAGCTCACCAAGACAGGATTTTAACTATGGCTACACCTTC. The variable domain in full, with the rest retrieved from reference TRBV18 and TRBJ1-2, is NAGVMQNPRHLVRRRGQEARLRCSPMKGHSHVYWYRQLPEEGLKFMVYLQKENIIDESGMPKERFSAEFPKEGPSILRIQQVVRGDSAAYFCASSPRQDFNYGYTFGSGTRLTVV.

The V call is TRBV29-1, the J call TRBJ2-3; D gene uncertain. Germline CDR1 and CDR2: SQVTM and ANQGSEA. The CDR3 spans 13 residues. The germline V and J ends were trimmed by 0 bases and 3 bases, with 7 bases remaining between them. DNA for the CDR3: TGCAGCGTTGAAGAAGTGGCGACAGATACGCAGTATTTT. It is translated as CSVEEVATDTQYF.

The chain combines TRBV7-9 with TRBJ2-1; either TRBD1 or TRBD2 may fit D (5 bases each). Germline CDR1 reads SEHNR; CDR2 reads FQNEAQ (reference sequence). V lost 6 bases and J 9 bases, leaving 18 bases between the germline ends. There are 14 residues in the CDR3. The CDR3 DNA follows: TGTGCCAGCAGTCCCCCCCCGAGGGGTAGTGAGCAGTTCTTC. Its protein is CASSPPPRGSEQFF.

The chain joins TRBV5-1 to TRBJ2-3; weak D call: TRBD1 (5 bases). Germline CDR1 SGHRS, CDR2 YFSETQ. This CDR3 has 14 residues. The V and J ends lost 3 bases and 6 bases respectively, with 14 bases between them. The CDR3 region is CASSYRAAGDTQYF. The CDR3 nucleotides are TGCGCCAGCAGCTACCGGGCCGCAGGGGATACGCAGTATTTT.

This chain links TRBV6-5 with TRBJ1-1; unclear D gene. This CDR3 is 13 amino acids long. The germline V gene encodes CDR1 MNHEY and CDR2 SVGAGI. V lost 6 bases to trimming and J lost 5 bases, with 13 bases between them. The DNA of the CDR3 is TGTGCCAGCAGGTCTGGAGGGTTTACTGAAGCTTTCTTT. Translation: CASRSGGFTEAFF.

The V gene is TRBV6-5, the J gene TRBJ2-1; D is undetermined. This CDR3 spans 15 amino acids. Germline V lookup: CDR1 MNHEY, CDR2 SVGAGI. Trimming pared 5 bases from V and 8 bases from J, leaving 19 bases between. The chain's CDR3 is CASSNPSGSGDEQFF. The CDR3 region has the DNA TGTGCCAGCAGTAACCCTTCGGGCTCGGGCGATGAGCAGTTCTTC.

V gene TRBV25-1 combines with J gene TRBJ1-5; D gene unclear. This CDR3 spans 17 amino acids. Trimming shortened V by 0 bases and J by 5 bases, and 17 bases separated the two germline ends. The germline V gene has CDR1 MGHDK and CDR2 SYGVNS. The CDR3 loop is CASSEYSPRVRDQPQHF. The CDR3 DNA sequence: TGTGCCAGCAGTGAATACTCTCCTAGGGTAAGGGATCAGCCCCAGCATTTT.

The chain has TRBV9 and TRBJ2-1, with D perhaps being TRBD1 or TRBD2 (5 bases each). Germline assignment: CDR1 SGDLS and CDR2 YYNGEE. The CDR3 is made up of 14 amino acids. Trimming pared 1 base from V and 9 bases from J, leaving 14 bases between. CDR3 loop: CASSVLLRESEQFF. The CDR3 DNA sequence: TGTGCCAGCAGCGTACTACTCAGGGAGAGTGAGCAGTTCTTC.

The chain carries TRBV4-2 and TRBJ2-3; 13 positions match TRBD2. The junction had 15 bases not matched to a gene; V was cut back by 3 bases and J by 6 bases. CDR1 LGHNA and CDR2 YNFKEQ come from the germline V gene. The CDR3 sequence is 19 residues long. In nucleotides, the CDR3 is TGTGCCAGCAGCCAGACCCCCACTAGCGGGAGGGTAGATTTGGATACGCAGTATTTT. This gives the protein CASSQTPTSGRVDLDTQYF.

The chain recombines TRBV11-2 with TRBJ2-5; D is unresolved. CDR1 is SGHAT and CDR2 is FQNNGV in the germline V gene. Trimming cost V 2 bases and J 7 bases, with 14 bases left between them. This CDR3 contains 14 residues. The CDR3 is CASSLSERRGTQYF. DNA of the CDR3: TGTGCCAGCAGCTTATCGGAGAGGCGTGGGACCCAGTACTTC.

The V and J genes are TRBV19 and TRBJ2-7; TRBD1 matches 9 bases. From germline, CDR1 is LNHDA and CDR2 SQIVND (reference sequence). V trimming: 3 bases; J trimming: 3 bases; junction bases outside the gene matches: 9. The length of the CDR3 is 16 residues. As DNA, the CDR3 is TGTGCCAGTAGTATTCACCGGACAGGGGCTCTCTACGAGCAGTACTTC. Translating it yields CASSIHRTGALYEQYF.

This clone was counted a few times. J is TRBJ1-1 and V is TRBV18; D unresolved. Per the germline V gene, CDR1 is KGHSH and CDR2 is LQKENI. The CDR3 contains 13 residues. V lost 3 bases, J lost 8 bases, and 13 bases lay in between. The CDR3 loop reads CASSPADAREAFF. CDR3 coding DNA: TGTGCCAGCTCACCGGCGGACGCTCGGGAAGCTTTCTTT.

V is TRBV2 and J is TRBJ2-7; 9 bases align to TRBD2. With 7 bases clipped from V and 4 bases from J, the junction kept 14 bases outside the gene matches. Germline CDR1 and CDR2: SNHLY and FYNNEI. The CDR3 spans 16 residues. CDR3 DNA: TGTGCCAGCACCTTTTGGGAGGCGGGAGGGGGGTACGAGCAGTACTTC. Residues: CASTFWEAGGGYEQYF.

V is TRBV5-6 and J is TRBJ1-4; 9 nucleotides agree with TRBD1. V lost 2 bases and J lost 6; bases outside the gene matches: 11. Per the germline V gene, CDR1 is SGHDT and CDR2 is YYEEEE. The CDR3 runs 17 residues. CDR3 amino acids: CASSFRGQGRLHEKLFF. The CDR3 nucleotides are TGTGCCAGCAGCTTTCGGGGACAGGGACGCCTGCATGAAAAACTGTTTTTT.

The chain joins TRBV2 to TRBJ1-1; TRBD1 agrees at 8 bases. Germline V gene sequence: CDR1 SNHLY, CDR2 FYNNEI. Germline trimming cut 6 bases from V and 5 bases from J; bases unmatched to any gene: 8. The CDR3 totals 14 residues. The CDR3, as DNA: TGTGCCAGCAGCGACAGGGGAGTAGGGACTGAAGCTTTCTTT. Amino acids: CASSDRGVGTEAFF. Supplemented by reference TRBV2 and TRBJ1-1, the full variable domain reads EPEVTQTPSHQVTQMGQEVILRCVPISNHLYFYWYRQILGQKVEFLVSFYNNEISEKSEIFDDQFSVERPDGSNFTLKIRSTKLEDSAMYFCASSDRGVGTEAFFGQGTRLTVV.

The genes are TRBV5-1 and TRBJ2-1; 7 bases align to TRBD1. The V gene's germline CDR1 is SGHRS and CDR2 YFSETQ. The CDR3 is 16 amino acids. Trimming removed 3 bases from V and 1 base from J; junction bases left unmatched: 7. DNA of the CDR3: TGCGCCAGCAGCTCAGGGACAGACTTATCCTACAATGAGCAGTTCTTC. As protein: CASSSGTDLSYNEQFF.

The chain is built from TRBV2 and TRBJ2-2, with a possible D match to TRBD2 (5 bases). CDR1 is SNHLY, CDR2 FYNNEI, per germline. The CDR3 length is 13 residues. The V gene lost 6 bases and the J gene lost 6 bases, with 11 bases spanning the gap. The DNA for the CDR3 is TGTGCCAGCAGACCGGGGTGGTCCGGGGAGCTGTTTTTT. It specifies CASRPGWSGELFF.

V usage is TRBV11-2 and J usage is TRBJ2-5; TRBD2 agrees at 8 bases. The CDR3 totals 15 residues. The germline V gene encodes CDR1 SGHAT and CDR2 FQNNGV. Trimming cost V 4 bases and J 7 bases; bases outside gene matches: 11. This CDR3 is CASSSLRDSGTTQYF. The DNA for the CDR3 is TGTGCCAGCAGCTCCCTCCGGGATAGCGGGACGACCCAGTACTTC.

V gene TRBV18 combines with J gene TRBJ2-7; D may be TRBD2 (5 bases). CDR1 is KGHSH, CDR2 LQKENI, per germline. Deletions cut 3 bases from V and 0 bases from J, with 12 bases between. The CDR3 loop spans 15 amino acids. The CDR3 DNA is TGTGCCAGCTCACCTGCGGGTAGGAGCTCCTACGAGCAGTACTTC. Translation gives CASSPAGRSSYEQYF.

The J gene is TRBJ1-3, the V gene TRBV7-2; perhaps TRBD1 as D (6 bases). The CDR3 is 16 residues long. Germline CDR1 and CDR2: SGHTA and FQGNSA. Deletions cut 0 bases from V and 0 bases from J, with 9 bases between. The CDR3 here is CASSLAQGHSGNTIYF. The CDR3 region has the DNA TGTGCCAGCAGCTTAGCGCAGGGACACTCTGGAAACACCATATATTTT. Full variable domain (outside the CDR3, taken from reference TRBV7-2 and TRBJ1-3): GAGVSQSPSNKVTEKGKDVELRCDPISGHTALYWYRQSLGQGLEFLIYFQGNSAPDKSGLPSDRFSAERTGGSVSTLTIQRTQQEDSAVYLCASSLAQGHSGNTIYFGEGSWLTVV.

This chain joins TRBV25-1 and TRBJ1-4; no firm D call. Germline V gives CDR1 MGHDK, CDR2 SYGVNS. The V and J ends lost 3 bases and 0 bases respectively, with 8 bases between them. The CDR3 extends over 15 amino acids. The CDR3 here is CASSDRHTTNEKLFF. The CDR3 DNA is TGTGCCAGCAGTGACCGACACACAACTAATGAAAAACTGTTTTTT.

The chain uses TRBV18 and TRBJ1-2, with 8 bases lining up with TRBD1. With 6 bases clipped from V and 5 bases from J, the junction kept 5 bases outside the gene matches. Germline CDR1 and CDR2: KGHSH and LQKENI. CDR3 length equals 13 residues. The CDR3 DNA reads TGTGCCAGCTCTCACAGGGGGGTGTATGGCTACACCTTC. Translated: CASSHRGVYGYTF.

CDR3 amino acids: CASSTGAGGSVGYTF. CDR3 nucleotide sequence: TGTGCCAGCAGTACTGGAGCGGGGGGCTCGGTTGGCTACACCTTC. This rearrangement joins TRBV6-5 to TRBJ1-2, with D possibly matching TRBD1 (6 bases). The CDR3 length is 15 residues. The germline V gene encodes CDR1 MNHEY and CDR2 SVGAGI. V was pared by 5 bases and J by 7 bases, with 20 bases between.

V gene TRBV28 combines with J gene TRBJ1-2, with TRBD1 as a possible D gene (5 bases). This CDR3 spans 12 amino acids. Trimming took off 7 bases at V and 2 bases at J, with 8 bases between the two ends. Per the germline V gene, CDR1 is MDHEN and CDR2 is SYDVKM. As DNA, the CDR3 is TGTGCCAGCACGGGGGACAACTATGGCTACACCTTC. This gives the protein CASTGDNYGYTF.

V gene TRBV6-1 combines with J gene TRBJ2-7; D remains ambiguous. This CDR3 has 14 residues. Deletions cut 2 bases from V and 2 bases from J, with 10 bases between. Germline CDR1 and CDR2: MNHNS and SASEGT. The DNA for the CDR3 is TGTGCCAGCAGTGAATTTGGCTCAACCTACGAGCAGTACTTC. The encoded protein is CASSEFGSTYEQYF.

This chain uses TRBV6-1 with TRBJ2-7; D is unresolved. V gave up 2 bases and J gave up 5 bases, with 16 bases separating them. The CDR3 covers 15 residues. The germline CDR1 and CDR2 sequences are MNHNS and SASEGT. DNA of the CDR3: TGTGCCAGCAGTGAAAGTGGTAGGGTCCGCCACGAGCAGTACTTC. This gives the protein CASSESGRVRHEQYF.

The chain joins TRBV7-9 to TRBJ1-2, with 7 bases identical to TRBD1. J gave up 4 bases and V 4 bases, and 9 bases lay outside the gene matches. CDR1 is SEHNR, CDR2 FQNEAQ, per germline (reference sequence). This CDR3 has 15 residues. CDR3 sequence (DNA): TGTGCCAGCAGCTACCGCGGACAGGAGTTCTATGGCTACACCTTC. Its translation: CASSYRGQEFYGYTF.